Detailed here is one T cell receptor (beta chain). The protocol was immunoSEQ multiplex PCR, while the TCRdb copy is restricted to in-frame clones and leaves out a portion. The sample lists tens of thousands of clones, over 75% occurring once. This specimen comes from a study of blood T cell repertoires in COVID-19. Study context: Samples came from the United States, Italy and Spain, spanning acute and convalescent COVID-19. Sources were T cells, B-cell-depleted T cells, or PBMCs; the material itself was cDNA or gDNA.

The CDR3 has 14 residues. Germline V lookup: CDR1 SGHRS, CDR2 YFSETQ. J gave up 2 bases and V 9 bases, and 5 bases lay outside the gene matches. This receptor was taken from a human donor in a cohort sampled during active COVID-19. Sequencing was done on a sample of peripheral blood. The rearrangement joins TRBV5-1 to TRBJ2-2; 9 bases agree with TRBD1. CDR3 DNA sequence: TGCGCCACCGGGACAGGGATTAACACCGGGGAGCTGTTTTTT. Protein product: CATGTGINTGELFF.